What follows describes a single TCR beta chain. This entry comes from a study of identical twins. Template switching, a step in the protocol, added a universal primer site, and cDNA carried unique molecular identifiers. TCRdb redid the calling of the 5' RACE reads with MiXCR, one entry per CDR3 protein. The table has some 1,700,000 distinct CDR3 sequences, under 35% seen once; the top ten hold 0.27%. CDR1 and CDR2 from the germline V gene are SGHNT and YYREEE (reference sequence). The CDR3 runs to 13 residues. The V end was cut by 0 bases, the J end by 7 bases, with 11 bases between. The chain has TRBV5-4 and TRBJ2-7; D unclear. The sequencing input was cord blood. The sequence came from a newborn girl in good health. The CDR3 nucleotides read TGTGCCAGCAGCTTGGTCATAGACAATGAGCAGTACTTC. Translation: CASSLVIDNEQYF.